The rows below give T cell receptor beta chains drawn from one sample of a study of blood T cell repertoires in COVID-19. Here immunoSEQ multiplex PCR was the method, and the copy in TCRdb shows in-frame clones only, minus some. The table includes 270,000 or so clones, under 90% detected once. The specimen was peripheral blood. The source of these receptors is a woman aged 30 to 39 with COVID-19, enrolled during active disease. Both conserved end residues are part of each CDR3. Each record gives: CDR3 length, V gene, J gene, D gene, clone size, CDR3 protein, CDR3 DNA. D genes are given only for firm matches. Some rows mark clone size as missing; the rest say once, few, many or name a class of expanded clone.

length: 15
V: TRBV15
J: TRBJ2-7
D: .
size: .
CDR3: CATSRPRGSVDEQYF
DNA: TGTGCCACCAGCAGACCGCGGGGTAGCGTGGACGAGCAGTACTTC

length: 15
V: TRBV5-8
J: TRBJ1-4
D: .
size: .
CDR3: CASSVQTRYREKLFF
DNA: TGTGCCAGCAGCGTCCAGACACGTTATAGGGAAAAACTGTTTTTT

length: 17
V: TRBV1
J: TRBJ1-3
D: .
size: many
CDR3: CTSSQEHGASSGNTIYF
DNA: TGCACCAGCAGCCAAGAGCACGGTGCGAGCTCTGGAAACACCATATATTTT

length: 15
V: TRBV4-1
J: TRBJ1-1
D: TRBD1
size: once
CDR3: CASSQDRRGRTEAFF
DNA: TGCGCCAGCAGCCAAGATAGAAGGGGGCGGACTGAAGCTTTCTTT

length: 14
V: TRBV19
J: TRBJ2-1
D: .
size: .
CDR3: CASSMWVGDNEQFF
DNA: TGTGCCAGTAGTATGTGGGTAGGGGACAATGAGCAGTTCTTC

length: 16
V: TRBV6-5
J: TRBJ1-2
D: .
size: .
CDR3: CASSYSADGVGYGYTF
DNA: TGTGCCAGCAGTTACTCGGCAGACGGGGTGGGCTATGGCTACACCTTC

length: 12
V: TRBV3-1/TRBV3-2
J: TRBJ2-5
D: .
size: .
CDR3: CASSQVPGTQYF
DNA: TGTGCCAGCAGCCAAGTTCCGGGGACCCAGTACTTC

length: 17
V: TRBV7-9
J: TRBJ2-1
D: TRBD2
size: .
CDR3: CASSFHGGGALYNEQFF
DNA: TGTGCCAGCAGCTTCCATGGCGGGGGGGCCCTTTACAATGAGCAGTTCTTC

length: 15
V: TRBV7-9
J: TRBJ1-2
D: .
size: .
CDR3: CASTIIHQAHYGYTF
DNA: TGTGCCAGCACCATTATCCACCAGGCTCACTATGGCTACACCTTC

length: 15
V: TRBV28
J: TRBJ1-2
D: TRBD1
size: .
CDR3: CASRRPGTGASGYTF
DNA: TGTGCCAGCAGAAGACCCGGGACAGGGGCTAGTGGCTACACCTTC

length: 14
V: TRBV6-5
J: TRBJ1-1
D: .
size: .
CDR3: CASRPRQSNTEAFF
DNA: TGTGCCAGCAGACCCCGACAGTCGAACACTGAAGCTTTCTTT

length: 16
V: TRBV19
J: TRBJ1-2
D: .
size: .
CDR3: CASRPTPTATNYGYTF
DNA: TGTGCCAGTAGACCAACCCCAACAGCTACTAACTATGGCTACACCTTC

length: 14
V: TRBV5-1
J: TRBJ2-2
D: TRBD1
size: .
CDR3: CASYTGGNTGELFF
DNA: TGCGCCAGCTATACAGGGGGTAACACCGGGGAGCTGTTTTTT

length: 15
V: TRBV21-1
J: TRBJ1-5
D: .
size: .
CDR3: CASSKGRDSNQPQHF
DNA: TGTGCCAGCAGCAAAGGTAGAGATAGCAATCAGCCCCAGCATTTT

length: 14
V: TRBV27
J: TRBJ2-7
D: .
size: .
CDR3: CASSLQGFGYEQYF
DNA: TGTGCCAGCAGTTTACAGGGATTTGGTTACGAGCAGTACTTC

length: 17
V: TRBV19
J: TRBJ1-5
D: .
size: .
CDR3: CASRHSGTSSLNQPQHF
DNA: TGTGCCAGTAGACATTCCGGGACATCCTCCCTTAATCAGCCCCAGCATTTT

length: 14
V: TRBV11-2
J: TRBJ1-1
D: .
size: few
CDR3: CASSLEAGGTEAFF
DNA: TGTGCCAGCAGCTTAGAGGCGGGAGGCACTGAAGCTTTCTTT

length: 13
V: TRBV4-1
J: TRBJ2-5
D: .
size: .
CDR3: CASSQDPEETQYF
DNA: TGCGCCAGCAGCCAAGACCCGGAAGAGACCCAGTACTTC

length: 14
V: TRBV9
J: TRBJ2-5
D: .
size: .
CDR3: CASSPTGGQETQYF
DNA: TGTGCCAGCAGCCCCACCGGAGGGCAAGAGACCCAGTACTTC

length: 14
V: TRBV5-1
J: TRBJ2-7
D: TRBD2
size: .
CDR3: CASSSAGGSYEQYF
DNA: TGCGCCAGCAGCTCAGCGGGGGGATCCTACGAGCAGTACTTC

length: 18
V: TRBV24-1
J: TRBJ2-6
D: .
size: .
CDR3: CATQADGEVVSGANVLTF
DNA: TGTGCCACCCAGGCGGACGGGGAAGTAGTCTCTGGGGCCAACGTCCTGACTTTC

length: 12
V: TRBV3-1/TRBV3-2
J: TRBJ1-4
D: TRBD1
size: .
CDR3: CATGTGGEKLFF
DNA: TGTGCCACCGGGACAGGGGGAGAGAAACTGTTTTTT

length: 16
V: TRBV4-2
J: TRBJ2-5
D: .
size: .
CDR3: CASSQVEAQGRETQYF
DNA: TGTGCCAGCAGCCAAGTGGAGGCTCAGGGGCGAGAGACCCAGTACTTC

length: 13
V: TRBV19
J: TRBJ1-5
D: .
size: .
CDR3: CASRDSKSQPQHF
DNA: TGTGCCAGTAGAGACAGTAAATCTCAGCCCCAGCATTTT

length: 12
V: TRBV12-3/TRBV12-4
J: TRBJ1-2
D: .
size: few
CDR3: CASSPFDYGYTF
DNA: TGTGCCAGCTCCCCGTTTGACTATGGCTACACCTTC

length: 15
V: TRBV5-6
J: TRBJ1-6
D: TRBD1
size: .
CDR3: CASSSGQGLNSPLHF
DNA: TGTGCCAGCAGCTCTGGACAGGGCCTGAATTCACCCCTCCACTTT

length: 14
V: TRBV7-6
J: TRBJ2-2
D: .
size: .
CDR3: CASSPGGSTGELFF
DNA: TGTGCCAGCAGTCCGGGGGGCTCCACCGGGGAGCTGTTTTTT

length: 15
V: TRBV5-1
J: TRBJ1-4
D: TRBD1
size: .
CDR3: CASSWRGQGGEKLFF
DNA: TGCGCCAGCAGCTGGAGGGGACAGGGAGGTGAAAAACTGTTTTTT

length: 15
V: TRBV11-2
J: TRBJ1-2
D: .
size: .
CDR3: CASSLGWRQNYGYTF
DNA: TGTGCCAGCAGCTTAGGGTGGCGACAGAACTATGGCTACACCTTC

length: 15
V: TRBV28
J: TRBJ1-4
D: .
size: .
CDR3: CASSPGGPRGEKLFF
DNA: TGTGCCAGCAGCCCCGGGGGACCGAGGGGTGAAAAACTGTTTTTT

length: 14
V: TRBV5-5
J: TRBJ2-3
D: TRBD1
size: .
CDR3: CASTDRVGGGTQYF
DNA: TGTGCCAGCACCGACAGGGTCGGTGGCGGTACGCAGTATTTT

length: 16
V: TRBV6-5
J: TRBJ1-1
D: TRBD1
size: many
CDR3: CASSYSRARGHTEAFF
DNA: TGTGCCAGCAGTTACTCGAGAGCCAGGGGGCACACTGAAGCTTTCTTT

length: 15
V: TRBV6-5
J: TRBJ2-7
D: TRBD1
size: .
CDR3: CASSQSGTGTYEQYF
DNA: TGTGCCAGCAGCCAGTCCGGGACAGGGACCTACGAGCAGTACTTC

length: 13
V: TRBV5-1
J: TRBJ1-2
D: .
size: .
CDR3: CASSLTTNYGYTF
DNA: TGCGCCAGCAGCTTGACAACTAACTATGGCTACACCTTC

length: 18
V: TRBV4-2
J: TRBJ2-5
D: TRBD2
size: .
CDR3: CASSQEKASGWYQETQYF
DNA: TGTGCCAGCAGCCAAGAGAAGGCTAGCGGTTGGTACCAAGAGACCCAGTACTTC

length: 11
V: TRBV10-3
J: TRBJ2-7
D: .
size: .
CDR3: CAIGPNYEQYF
DNA: TGTGCCATCGGGCCGAATTACGAGCAGTACTTC

length: 11
V: TRBV9
J: TRBJ2-2
D: .
size: .
CDR3: CASSTGQELFF
DNA: TGTGCCAGCAGCACCGGACAGGAGCTGTTTTTT

length: 14
V: TRBV5-6
J: TRBJ2-1
D: .
size: .
CDR3: CASSFFDRDNEQFF
DNA: TGTGCCAGCAGCTTTTTCGACCGGGACAATGAGCAGTTCTTC

length: 16
V: TRBV14
J: TRBJ2-7
D: .
size: .
CDR3: CASSQGKGQGLTRQYF
DNA: TGTGCCAGCAGCCAAGGGAAAGGGCAGGGCCTTACGAGGCAGTACTTC

length: 17
V: TRBV19
J: TRBJ2-1
D: TRBD1
size: .
CDR3: CASRTLTGTGGYNEQFF
DNA: TGTGCCAGTAGAACCCTCACCGGGACAGGGGGTTACAATGAGCAGTTCTTC

length: 18
V: TRBV21-1
J: TRBJ1-2
D: .
size: .
CDR3: CASSKARDRGEDNYGYTF
DNA: TGTGCCAGCAGCAAAGCGCGGGACAGGGGGGAAGATAACTATGGCTACACCTTC

length: 12
V: TRBV5-4
J: TRBJ1-2
D: .
size: .
CDR3: CASTGANYGYTF
DNA: TGTGCCAGCACCGGAGCTAACTATGGCTACACCTTC